This TCR beta chain was sequenced during a study of blood T cell repertoires in COVID-19. The CDR3 totals 13 residues. V dropped 4 bases and J dropped 5 bases, with 12 bases sitting between them. In germline, CDR1 is SGHDT, CDR2 YYEEEE. Recruits, aged about 18 to 90 years, lived in 25 or so US areas. Only in-frame clones appear in the TCRdb table, and some are missing; sequencing was by immunoSEQ multiplex PCR. The sample gives hundreds of thousands of clones, over 75% of which show up once; over 2% is in the top ten. What was sequenced was PBMCs or T cells enriched from blood (not recorded which). The receptor's source is a man aged 30 to 39 who had recovered from COVID-19. The chain employs TRBV5-6 and TRBJ1-2, with a possible D match to TRBD1 (6 bases). CDR3 amino acids: CASSQGQEYGYTF. The CDR3 nucleotides read TGTGCCAGCAGCCAGGGACAAGAATATGGCTACACCTTC.